A selection of T cell receptor beta chains follows, all from one sample in a study of T-cell reconstitution after alpha-beta-depleted transplantation in children. TCRdb passed the PCR reads through MiXCR, listing each CDR3 protein once. Of fewer than 550,000 distinct CDR3 sequences listed, over 9.5% were seen once; the top ten hold about 15%. The material sequenced was PBMCs, mostly from graft donor cells, taken 180 days after TCRalphabeta/CD19-depleted stem cell transplant. These receptors were obtained from a female patient aged 2 to 10 who had a stem cell transplant for aplastic anemia, so the T cells may come from the graft donor. The CDR3 runs from the conserved cysteine through the conserved F or W. Fields, in order: CDR3 protein, CDR3 DNA, V gene, D gene, clone size, J gene. A D gene is named only where the DNA matches it firmly. For some rows the clone size is stated as once, few or many, or as a class when expanded; others skip it.

CDR3aa: CASSVMPGQDYEQYF
CDR3nt: TGTGCCAGCTCAGTTATGCCCGGACAGGACTACGAGCAGTACTTC
v_gene: TRBV6-2/TRBV6-3
d_gene: TRBD1
abundance: NA
j_gene: TRBJ2-7

CDR3aa: CSARTPDRSTYEQYF
CDR3nt: TGCAGTGCTAGAACCCCGGACAGGAGCACCTACGAGCAGTACTTC
v_gene: TRBV20-1
d_gene: TRBD1
abundance: few
j_gene: TRBJ2-7

CDR3aa: CASSPAGVTGELFF
CDR3nt: TGTGCCAGCAGTCCCGCGGGGGTGACCGGGGAGCTGTTTTTT
v_gene: TRBV6-2/TRBV6-3
d_gene: TRBD2
abundance: few
j_gene: TRBJ2-2

CDR3aa: CATSRELAGNQETQYF
CDR3nt: TGTGCCACCAGCAGAGAACTAGCGGGAAATCAAGAGACCCAGTACTTC
v_gene: TRBV15
d_gene: TRBD2
abundance: few
j_gene: TRBJ2-5

CDR3aa: CATSRAGQVRTEAFF
CDR3nt: TGTGCCACCAGCAGAGCGGGACAGGTTCGCACTGAAGCTTTCTTT
v_gene: TRBV15
d_gene: TRBD1
abundance: NA
j_gene: TRBJ1-1

CDR3aa: CSATWTDRNTIYF
CDR3nt: TGCAGTGCTACTTGGACGGATCGAAACACCATATATTTT
v_gene: TRBV20-1
d_gene: NA
abundance: NA
j_gene: TRBJ1-3

CDR3aa: CASSPSAKNIQYF
CDR3nt: TGTGCCAGCAGCCCGTCAGCCAAAAACATTCAGTACTTC
v_gene: TRBV11-2
d_gene: NA
abundance: few
j_gene: TRBJ2-4

CDR3aa: CASSHTGEQYF
CDR3nt: TGTGCCAGCAGTCACACGGGAGAGCAGTACTTC
v_gene: TRBV3-1
d_gene: NA
abundance: few
j_gene: TRBJ2-7

CDR3aa: CASGFLRWGSTDTQYF
CDR3nt: TGTGCCAGCGGTTTTCTCCGTTGGGGTAGCACAGATACGCAGTATTTT
v_gene: TRBV6-5
d_gene: NA
abundance: NA
j_gene: TRBJ2-3

CDR3aa: CASSYSNGNTGAFF
CDR3nt: TGTGCCAGCAGTTACTCGAACGGGAACACTGGGGCTTTCTTT
v_gene: TRBV6-5
d_gene: NA
abundance: NA
j_gene: TRBJ1-1

CDR3aa: CASGYSDGSSYNSPLHF
CDR3nt: TGTGCTAGTGGTTATTCGGACGGCAGCTCCTATAATTCACCCCTCCACTTT
v_gene: TRBV12-5
d_gene: NA
abundance: NA
j_gene: TRBJ1-6

CDR3aa: CASSSLGGGETQYF
CDR3nt: TGTGCCAGCAGCTCGCTCGGGGGCGGAGAGACCCAGTACTTC
v_gene: TRBV7-2
d_gene: NA
abundance: NA
j_gene: TRBJ2-5

CDR3aa: CTGASGNTIYF
CDR3nt: TGCACAGGGGCCTCTGGAAACACCATATATTTT
v_gene: TRBV20-1
d_gene: NA
abundance: few
j_gene: TRBJ1-3

CDR3aa: CASRNSGNRSEQYF
CDR3nt: TGTGCCAGCAGGAACTCGGGGAACCGCTCCGAGCAGTACTTC
v_gene: TRBV6-5
d_gene: NA
abundance: NA
j_gene: TRBJ2-7

CDR3aa: CSARDRGLLKSSYNEQFF
CDR3nt: TGCAGTGCTAGGGACAGGGGACTACTCAAGAGCTCCTACAATGAGCAGTTCTTC
v_gene: TRBV20-1
d_gene: TRBD1
abundance: NA
j_gene: TRBJ2-1

CDR3aa: CSASGLAGEEYNEQFF
CDR3nt: TGCAGTGCTTCCGGACTAGCGGGAGAAGAATACAATGAGCAGTTCTTC
v_gene: TRBV20-1
d_gene: TRBD2
abundance: NA
j_gene: TRBJ2-1

CDR3aa: CASSRAVGDTGELFF
CDR3nt: TGTGCCAGCAGCCGCGCGGTGGGCGACACCGGGGAGCTGTTTTTT
v_gene: TRBV7-2
d_gene: NA
abundance: few
j_gene: TRBJ2-2

CDR3aa: CASSLGVIYGYTF
CDR3nt: TGTGCCAGCAGTTTGGGGGTCATCTATGGCTACACCTTC
v_gene: TRBV28
d_gene: NA
abundance: NA
j_gene: TRBJ1-2

CDR3aa: CASSVEDRGRPGANVLTF
CDR3nt: TGTGCCAGCAGCGTAGAGGACAGGGGGCGCCCCGGGGCCAACGTCCTGACTTTC
v_gene: TRBV9
d_gene: TRBD1
abundance: NA
j_gene: TRBJ2-6

CDR3aa: CASSLGGRARSRGTDTQYF
CDR3nt: TGTGCCAGCAGCTTAGGGGGCAGGGCAAGGTCCCGCGGCACAGATACGCAGTATTTT
v_gene: TRBV7-8
d_gene: NA
abundance: many
j_gene: TRBJ2-3

CDR3aa: CASSPGTKRNEQFF
CDR3nt: TGTGCCAGCAGTCCAGGGACTAAACGCAATGAGCAGTTCTTC
v_gene: TRBV27
d_gene: TRBD2
abundance: many
j_gene: TRBJ2-1

CDR3aa: CASSFGALGRALSYNEQFF
CDR3nt: TGTGCCAGCAGCTTCGGGGCGCTCGGCCGGGCCCTCTCCTACAATGAGCAGTTCTTC
v_gene: TRBV4-2
d_gene: NA
abundance: NA
j_gene: TRBJ2-1

CDR3aa: CASSSHRVPNTEAFF
CDR3nt: TGTGCCAGCAGTTCTCACAGGGTCCCGAACACTGAAGCTTTCTTT
v_gene: TRBV25-1
d_gene: NA
abundance: many
j_gene: TRBJ1-1